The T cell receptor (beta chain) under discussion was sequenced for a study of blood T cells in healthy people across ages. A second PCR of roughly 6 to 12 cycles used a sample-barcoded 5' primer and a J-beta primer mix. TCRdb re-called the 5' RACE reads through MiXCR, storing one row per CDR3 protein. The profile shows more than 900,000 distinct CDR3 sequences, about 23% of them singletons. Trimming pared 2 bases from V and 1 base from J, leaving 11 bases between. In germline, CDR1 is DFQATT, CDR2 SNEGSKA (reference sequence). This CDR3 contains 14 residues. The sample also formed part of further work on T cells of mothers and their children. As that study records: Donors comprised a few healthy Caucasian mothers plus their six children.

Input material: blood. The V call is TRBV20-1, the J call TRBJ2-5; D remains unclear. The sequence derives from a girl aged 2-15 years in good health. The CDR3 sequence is CSARKVAGQETQYF. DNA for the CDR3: TGCAGTGCTAGAAAGGTGGCAGGCCAAGAGACCCAGTACTTC.